The 19 T cell receptor beta chains reported below all come from one sample, sequenced in a study of T cell repertoires in cytomegalovirus infection (dated by TCRdb to between 2017 and 2020). Instrument on record: Illumina HiSeq 1500. Clones were called with MiXCR by TCRdb after fastp trimmed the public reads at Q25, and only in-frame beta chains were retained. For every CDR3 protein sequence, its rows merge into one entry that carries the most common genes and DNA. The table for this sample lists around 530,000 distinct CDR3 sequences; about 25% of them were counted only once. The top ten clonotypes cover roughly 13% of the sample. Sequenced input: PBMCs. These TCRs come from a human donor in good health (CMV status not recorded). Some clones in this sample may be carry-over from other donors' samples.

In this sample, this clonotype turned up a few times. The chain carries TRBV7-9 and TRBJ1-2, with D tentatively TRBD1 (5 bases). Trimming shortened V by 5 bases and J by 3 bases, and 13 bases separated the two germline ends. From germline, CDR1 is SEHNR and CDR2 FQNEAQ (reference sequence). CDR3 size: 14 residues. The DNA for the CDR3 is TGTGCCAGCAGCCCGCCCCTGGGGGACTATGGCTACACCTTC. Translation gives CASSPPLGDYGYTF.

V is TRBV29-1 and J is TRBJ2-3; tentative D call: TRBD2 (6 bases). CDR1 and CDR2 from the germline V gene are SQVTM and ANQGSEA. V was cut by 6 bases and J by 7 bases, with 14 bases left in between. The CDR3 totals 12 residues. CDR3 sequence (DNA): TGCAGCGTATCACCGGGGACTTATACGCAGTATTTT. It codes for CSVSPGTYTQYF.

This clonotype was counted between two and nine times. V usage is TRBV5-4 and J usage is TRBJ2-3; the D gene could be TRBD1 or TRBD2 (5 bases each). V gave up 7 bases and J gave up 0 bases, with 15 bases separating them. This CDR3 spans 15 amino acids. Looked up from germline, CDR1 is SGHNT and CDR2 is YYREEE (reference sequence). CDR3 region: CASLRDATSTDTQYF. CDR3 nucleotide sequence: TGTGCCAGCCTCCGGGACGCTACTAGCACAGATACGCAGTATTTT.

This chain links TRBV6-2 or TRBV6-3 with TRBJ2-1; D gene uncertain. The V and J ends lost 7 bases and 3 bases respectively, with 10 bases between them. CDR3 length equals 13 residues. In germline, CDR1 is MNHEY, CDR2 SVGEGT. CDR3 residues: CASNPGDYNEQFF. The CDR3 DNA reads as TGTGCCAGCAATCCCGGAGACTACAATGAGCAGTTCTTC.

This clonotype has at least ten counts. At one of its ends the junction is not consistent with the germline gene, which may arise from a read error. The chain carries TRBV7-2 and TRBJ1-5; possibly TRBD1 for D (5 bases). The CDR3 spans 13 residues. Germline V lookup: CDR1 SGHTA, CDR2 FQGNSA. The CDR3 DNA follows: TGTGCCAGCAGTTTAGGCAGGGATCAGCCCCAGCATTTT. This sequence encodes CASSLGRDQPQHF. The full variable domain, its missing parts supplied by reference TRBV7-2 and TRBJ1-5, is GAGVSQSPSNKVTEKGKDVELRCDPISGHTALYWYRQSLGQGLEFLIYFQGNSAPDKSGLPSDRFSAERTGGSVSTLTIQRTQQEDSAVYLCASSLGRDQPQHFGDGTRLSIL.

The rearrangement links TRBV10-3 to TRBJ2-7; 10 bases are a match to TRBD2. V dropped 6 bases and J dropped 0; count of bases not matched to a gene: 2. CDR3 size: 14 residues. Germline V CDR1 and CDR2: ENHRY, SYGVKD. The CDR3: CAISPSGSSYEQYF. The CDR3 bases are TGTGCCATCAGCCCTAGCGGGAGCTCCTACGAGCAGTACTTC.

V is TRBV6-8 and J is TRBJ2-7; D possibly corresponds to TRBD2 (6 bases). V was clipped by 0 bases and J by 5 bases, with 8 bases between them. Germline loops: CDR1 MNHGY, CDR2 SAAAGT. This CDR3 has 13 residues. The CDR3 DNA reads as TGTGCCAGCAGTTACTCGTGGGGGGACGAGCAGTACTTC. Translating gives CASSYSWGDEQYF.

This clonotype was observed a few times. DNA for the CDR3: TGTGCCAGCAGTTTAGGGCCGGGGACAGGGGAGGTTTGGTCCTACGAGCAGTACGTC. The encoded protein is CASSLGPGTGEVWSYEQYV. The genes are TRBV27 and TRBJ2-7; 10 nucleotides align to TRBD1. Per germline, CDR1 MNHEY and CDR2 SMNVEV (reference sequence). This CDR3 comprises 19 residues. The V and J ends lost 2 bases and 1 base, in that order; junction bases with no gene match: 14.

The chain uses TRBV7-6 and TRBJ2-5; unclear D gene. This CDR3 spans 14 amino acids. The V gene lost 2 bases and the J gene lost 5 bases, with 12 bases spanning the gap. CDR1 and CDR2 from the germline V gene are SGHVS and FNYEAQ. The DNA for the CDR3 is TGTGCCAGCAGCTTAACGGCCCGGTCGGAGACCCAGTACTTC. Its protein product is CASSLTARSETQYF.

This clonotype was seen more than once but under ten times. The rearrangement uses TRBV20-1 and TRBJ1-1, with 8 positions matching TRBD1. CDR1 and CDR2 from the germline V gene are DFQATT and SNEGSKA (reference sequence). The V gene end was trimmed by 4 bases and the J gene end by 4 bases; junction bases not matched to a gene: 8. The CDR3 extends over 14 amino acids. The CDR3 DNA follows: TGCAGTGCTACCGACAGGGGTGGCCGCACTGAAGCTTTCTTT. It encodes CSATDRGGRTEAFF.

V and J are TRBV10-3 and TRBJ1-5, with TRBD1 matching 7 bases. In germline, CDR1 is ENHRY, CDR2 SYGVKD. With V trimmed by 3 bases and J by 4 bases, 3 bases remained unmatched. CDR3 length: 14 residues. CDR3 residues: CAISDQTGNQPQHF. CDR3 nucleotide sequence: TGTGCCATCAGTGATCAGACAGGGAATCAGCCCCAGCATTTT.

The CDR3 DNA reads TGCGCCAGCAGCCAAACGTCCCCAACGAGTTCACCCCTCCACTTT. Translated: CASSQTSPTSSPLHF. The V gene is TRBV4-3, the J gene TRBJ1-6, with D hard to call. V lost 2 bases, J lost 9 bases, and 14 bases lay in between. The CDR3 totals 15 residues. Germline CDR1 LGHNA, CDR2 YSLEER.

The genes are TRBV18 and TRBJ2-1, with 13 bases identical to TRBD2. CDR3 size: 15 residues. Germline CDR1 and CDR2: KGHSH and LQKENI. With V trimmed by 5 bases and J by 8 bases, 6 bases remained unmatched. The CDR3 sequence: CASSGLAGVAHEQFF. The CDR3 DNA follows: TGTGCCAGCTCAGGACTAGCGGGAGTAGCTCATGAGCAGTTCTTC.

V and J are TRBV6-5 and TRBJ1-2; 10 nucleotides align to TRBD1. The CDR3 is 16 amino acids. The junction had 13 bases not matched to a gene; V was cut back by 4 bases and J by 8 bases. Germline assignment: CDR1 MNHEY and CDR2 SVGAGI. For the CDR3, the DNA is TGTGCCAGCAGTTCGACCGGGACAGGGGAAGTTGGAGGCTACACCTTC. It specifies CASSSTGTGEVGGYTF.

This clonotype was counted a few times. V and J are TRBV11-2 and TRBJ2-2; 7 positions agree with TRBD2. Germline CDR1 SGHAT, CDR2 FQNNGV. The ends lost 10 bases at V and 2 bases at J; junction bases unmatched: 7. The CDR3 totals 14 residues. The CDR3 nucleotides are TGTGCCACCCAGCGGGAACCTAACACCGGGGAGCTGTTTTTT. This translates into CATQREPNTGELFF.

The chain couples TRBV30 to TRBJ2-2; a weak D match, TRBD1 (6 bases). Germline values: CDR1 GTSNPN, CDR2 SVGIG (reference sequence). With 0 bases removed from V and 1 base from J, the gap between germline ends came to 9 bases. The CDR3 covers 15 residues. This chain's CDR3 is CAWSVLDRNTGELFF. For the CDR3, the DNA is TGTGCCTGGAGTGTGTTGGACAGGAACACCGGGGAGCTGTTTTTT.

V and J are TRBV20-1 and TRBJ2-2, with 8 bases that match TRBD2. V lost 2 bases, J lost 6 bases, and 5 bases stayed unmatched. Germline V gene data show CDR1 as DFQATT and CDR2 as SNEGSKA (reference sequence). The CDR3 totals 14 residues. In DNA form, the CDR3 reads TGCAGTGCTAGATTTCGGGAGGGTTCCGGGGAGCTGTTTTTT. Amino acid sequence: CSARFREGSGELFF.

This clonotype was counted a single time. The V call is TRBV10-3, the J call TRBJ2-7, with TRBD1 matching over 8 bases. The CDR3 covers 17 residues. The germline V gene has CDR1 ENHRY and CDR2 SYGVKD. V lost 2 bases to trimming and J lost 0 bases; unmatched junction nucleotides: 9. DNA for the CDR3: TGTGCCATCAGTGAGGGGTCAGGGGGCCCCCTCTCCTACGAGCAGTACGTC. It is translated as CAISEGSGGPLSYEQYV.

V usage is TRBV29-1 and J usage is TRBJ1-1; D is ambiguous. The CDR3 spans 14 residues. Germline V gene sequence: CDR1 SQVTM, CDR2 ANQGSEA. Deletions cut 4 bases from V and 0 bases from J, with 12 bases between. The CDR3 bases are TGCAGCGTTGGACTGGGCTCCATGAACACTGAAGCTTTCTTT. Its protein is CSVGLGSMNTEAFF.